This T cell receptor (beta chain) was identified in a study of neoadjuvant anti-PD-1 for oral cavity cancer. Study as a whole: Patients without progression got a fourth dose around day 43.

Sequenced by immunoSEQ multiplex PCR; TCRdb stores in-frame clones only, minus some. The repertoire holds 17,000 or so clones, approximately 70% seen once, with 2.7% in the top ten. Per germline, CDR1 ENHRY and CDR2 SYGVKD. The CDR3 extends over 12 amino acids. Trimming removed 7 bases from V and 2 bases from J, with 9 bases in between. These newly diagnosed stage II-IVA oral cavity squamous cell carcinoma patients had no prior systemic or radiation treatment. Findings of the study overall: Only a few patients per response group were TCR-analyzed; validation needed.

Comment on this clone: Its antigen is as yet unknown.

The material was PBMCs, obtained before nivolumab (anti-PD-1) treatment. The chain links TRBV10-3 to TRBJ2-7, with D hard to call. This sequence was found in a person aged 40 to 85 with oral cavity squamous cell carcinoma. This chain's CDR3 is CAINDGPYEQYF. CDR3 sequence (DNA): TGTGCCATCAACGACGGACCCTACGAGCAGTACTTC.